This T cell receptor beta chain emerged from a study of CD8+ T cells in alopecia areata. Study background: Treatment comprised oral tofacitinib, 5 to 10 mg twice daily, in treated patients. The study's findings and limits: Many expanded lesional clones persisted during tofacitinib (in both scalp and blood). Because one nonresponder was included, the link of baseline CD8+ expansion to response is considered uncertain.

RNA, once extracted, was reverse transcribed into cDNA for use as the sequencing template. TCRdb's table, derived via immunoSEQ multiplex PCR, lists solely in-frame clones and lacks some. The sample carries about 290,000 clones, about 62% recorded once. This CDR3 spans 14 amino acids. V was clipped by 1 base and J by 6 bases, with 8 bases between them. The germline CDR1 and CDR2 sequences are SGDLS and YYNGEE. With respect to this clone: Its specificity is not known.

Treatment in this sample: oral pan-JAK inhibitor, 5-10 mg twice daily. The receptor comes from a human donor with alopecia areata. This material consisted of CD4+ T cells sorted from blood, taken at week 24, from a patient treated with tofacitinib. This rearrangement joins TRBV9 to TRBJ1-6; D remains unclear. Here the CDR3 reads CASSVSGINSPLHF. DNA for the CDR3: TGTGCCAGCAGCGTATCGGGGATTAATTCACCCCTCCACTTT.